This is a list of T cell receptor beta chains from one sample in a study of T cells in Graves' hyperthyroidism and ophthalmopathy. TCRdb reprocessed the multiplex PCR reads via MiXCR and lists one record per CDR3 protein. This table has roughly 380,000 distinct CDR3 sequences, around 13% appearing once. Source material: blood. The receptor source for this set is a woman aged 18-29 years with Graves' hyperthyroidism. CDR3s include the opening cysteine and the closing phenylalanine or tryptophan. A D gene is named only where the DNA matches it firmly. Rows give clone size only sometimes, using once, few, many, or a class for an expanded clone.

clone size,D gene,J gene,V gene,CDR3 protein,CDR3 DNA
few,.,TRBJ2-7,TRBV20-1,CSAGKVEDGSYEQYF,TGCAGTGCTGGAAAAGTCGAGGACGGATCCTACGAGCAGTACTTC
few,TRBD1,TRBJ1-5,TRBV2,CASQGGRQPQHF,TGTGCCAGCCAGGGGGGTCGTCAGCCCCAGCATTTT
many,.,TRBJ1-4,TRBV6-2/TRBV6-3,CASREISTNEKLFF,TGTGCCAGCAGGGAGATCTCAACTAATGAAAAACTGTTTTTT
few,.,TRBJ2-3,TRBV15,CATSRGGHGTDTQYF,TGTGCCACCAGCAGAGGAGGGCACGGCACAGATACGCAGTATTTT
.,TRBD1,TRBJ1-4,TRBV30,CAWSVPRGQEEKLFF,TGTGCCTGGAGTGTACCCAGGGGGCAGGAGGAAAAACTGTTTTTT
many,.,TRBJ2-7,TRBV5-1,CASSLDSGSWEQYF,TGCGCCAGCAGCTTGGATAGCGGATCCTGGGAGCAGTACTTC
once,.,TRBJ2-5,TRBV10-3,CAINEEIAGDHETQYF,TGTGCCATCAATGAGGAAATAGCAGGAGATCATGAGACCCAGTACTTC
.,.,TRBJ1-4,TRBV30,CAWTMGQSANEKLFF,TGTGCCTGGACCATGGGGCAGTCCGCTAATGAAAAACTGTTTTTT
.,.,TRBJ2-7,TRBV5-6,CASSFYSGSGGEQYF,TGTGCCAGCAGCTTTTATTCCGGGAGTGGGGGCGAGCAGTACTTC
few,TRBD1,TRBJ2-1,TRBV10-3,CAISRTGGPYNEQFF,TGTGCCATCAGCCGGACAGGGGGACCCTACAATGAGCAGTTCTTC
many,.,TRBJ2-7,TRBV4-1,CASSRQTSSYEQYF,TGCGCCAGCAGCAGACAGACCAGCTCCTACGAGCAGTACTTC
many,.,TRBJ1-1,TRBV6-1,CASSEWKNTEAFF,TGTGCCAGCAGTGAATGGAAGAACACTGAAGCTTTCTTT
.,.,TRBJ1-1,TRBV29-1,CSVAWRDGTEAFF,TGCAGCGTTGCGTGGCGAGACGGCACTGAAGCTTTCTTT
many,.,TRBJ2-7,TRBV30,CAWSLGWGDAEQYF,TGTGCCTGGAGTTTAGGGTGGGGAGACGCCGAGCAGTACTTC
few,.,TRBJ2-3,TRBV9,CASSVDRDTFPQYF,TGTGCCAGCAGCGTAGACCGAGACACCTTCCCGCAGTATTTT
.,TRBD2,TRBJ2-1,TRBV27,CASSSESTSGLYNEQFF,TGTGCCAGCAGTTCGGAATCCACTAGCGGGCTATACAATGAGCAGTTCTTC
many,.,TRBJ1-3,TRBV28,CASSLNAGGPTYF,TGTGCCAGCAGTTTGAATGCGGGAGGGCCGACATATTTT
many,TRBD1,TRBJ1-4,TRBV2,CASAGQGREKLFF,TGTGCCAGCGCGGGACAGGGGCGTGAAAAACTGTTTTTT
many,.,TRBJ1-1,TRBV3-1,CASSPTGGDYTEAFF,TGTGCCAGCAGCCCGACAGGAGGGGATTACACTGAAGCTTTCTTT
.,TRBD1,TRBJ1-2,TRBV20-1,CSASQGARGYTF,TGCAGTGCTTCACAGGGGGCCCGTGGCTACACCTTC
many,TRBD1,TRBJ2-3,TRBV6-1,CASSLHRGNTQYF,TGTGCCAGCAGTTTACACAGGGGAAATACGCAGTATTTT
many,.,TRBJ2-3,TRBV20-1,CSARLLGDTQYF,TGCAGTGCTAGGTTATTAGGAGATACGCAGTATTTT
many,.,TRBJ2-1,TRBV11-2,CASSLEAGPNEQFF,TGTGCCAGCAGCTTAGAGGCGGGGCCCAATGAGCAGTTCTTC